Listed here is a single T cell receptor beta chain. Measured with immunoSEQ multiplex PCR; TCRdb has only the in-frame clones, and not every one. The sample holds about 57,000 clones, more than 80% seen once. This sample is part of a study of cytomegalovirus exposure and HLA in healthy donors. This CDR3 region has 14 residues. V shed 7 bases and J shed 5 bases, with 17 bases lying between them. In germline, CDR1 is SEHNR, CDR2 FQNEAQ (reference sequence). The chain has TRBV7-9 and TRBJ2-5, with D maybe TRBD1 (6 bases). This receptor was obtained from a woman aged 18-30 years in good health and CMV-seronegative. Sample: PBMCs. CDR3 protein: CASTHYGTMETQYF. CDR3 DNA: TGTGCCAGCACCCATTACGGGACAATGGAGACCCAGTACTTC.